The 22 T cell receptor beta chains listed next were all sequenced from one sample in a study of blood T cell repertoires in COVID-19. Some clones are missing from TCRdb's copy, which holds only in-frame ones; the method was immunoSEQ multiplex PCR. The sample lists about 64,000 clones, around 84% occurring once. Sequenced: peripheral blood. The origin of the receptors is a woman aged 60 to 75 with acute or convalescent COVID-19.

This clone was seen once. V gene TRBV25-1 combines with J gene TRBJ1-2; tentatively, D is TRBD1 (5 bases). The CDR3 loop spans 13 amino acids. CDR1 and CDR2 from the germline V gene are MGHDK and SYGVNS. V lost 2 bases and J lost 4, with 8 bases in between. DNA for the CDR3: TGTGCCAGCAGTGAACAGGGATCCTATGGCTACACCTTC. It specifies CASSEQGSYGYTF.

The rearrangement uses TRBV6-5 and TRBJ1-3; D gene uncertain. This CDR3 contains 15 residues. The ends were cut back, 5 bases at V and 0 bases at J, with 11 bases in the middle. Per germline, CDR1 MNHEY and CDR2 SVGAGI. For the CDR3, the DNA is TGTGCCAGCAGTCGAAACAGAGACTCTGGAAACACCATATATTTT. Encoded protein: CASSRNRDSGNTIYF.

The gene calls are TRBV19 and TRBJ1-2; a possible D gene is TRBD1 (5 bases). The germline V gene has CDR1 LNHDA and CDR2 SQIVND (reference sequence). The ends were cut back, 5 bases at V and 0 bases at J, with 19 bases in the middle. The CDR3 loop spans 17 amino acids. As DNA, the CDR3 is TGTGCCAGTAGTTCCCGGGCCTTCGGGGGTCCTAACTATGGCTACACCTTC. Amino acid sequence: CASSSRAFGGPNYGYTF.

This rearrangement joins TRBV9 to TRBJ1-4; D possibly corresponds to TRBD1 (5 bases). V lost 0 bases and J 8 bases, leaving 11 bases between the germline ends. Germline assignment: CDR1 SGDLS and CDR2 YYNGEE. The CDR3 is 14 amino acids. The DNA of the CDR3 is TGTGCCAGCAGCGTAGTAGGGGAGGGAGAAAAACTGTTTTTT. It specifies CASSVVGEGEKLFF.

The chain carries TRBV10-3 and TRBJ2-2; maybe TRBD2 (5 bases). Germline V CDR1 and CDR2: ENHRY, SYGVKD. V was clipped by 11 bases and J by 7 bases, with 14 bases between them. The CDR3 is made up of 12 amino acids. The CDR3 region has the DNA TGTGCCGGAAGGAGGCCGGGCGGGGAGCTGTTTTTT. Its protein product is CAGRRPGGELFF.

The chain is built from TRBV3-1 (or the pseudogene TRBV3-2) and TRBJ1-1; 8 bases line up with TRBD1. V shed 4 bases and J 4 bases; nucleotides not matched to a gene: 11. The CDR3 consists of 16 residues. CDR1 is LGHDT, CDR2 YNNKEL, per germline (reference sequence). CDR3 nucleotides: TGTGCCAGCAGCCGCCTGGTGGCAGGGGGCGGCACTGAAGCTTTCTTT. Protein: CASSRLVAGGGTEAFF.

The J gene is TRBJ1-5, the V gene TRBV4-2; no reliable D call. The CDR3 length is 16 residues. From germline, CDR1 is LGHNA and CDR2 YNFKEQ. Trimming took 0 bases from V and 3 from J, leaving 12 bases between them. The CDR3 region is CASSQEMGRNNQPQHF. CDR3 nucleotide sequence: TGTGCCAGCAGCCAAGAGATGGGGAGAAACAATCAGCCCCAGCATTTT.

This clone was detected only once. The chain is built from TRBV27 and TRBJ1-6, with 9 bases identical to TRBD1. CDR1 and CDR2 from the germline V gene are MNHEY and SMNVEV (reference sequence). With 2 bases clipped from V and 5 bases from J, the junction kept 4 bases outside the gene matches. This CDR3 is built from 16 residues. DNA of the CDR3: TGTGCCAGCAGTTTAAAGGGACAGGGAAATAATTCACCCCTCCACTTT. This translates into CASSLKGQGNNSPLHF.

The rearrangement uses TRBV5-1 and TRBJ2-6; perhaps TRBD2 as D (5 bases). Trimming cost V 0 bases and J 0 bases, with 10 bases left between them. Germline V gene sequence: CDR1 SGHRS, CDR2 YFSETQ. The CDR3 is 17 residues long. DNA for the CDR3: TGCGCCAGCAGCTTGGAAGCGGTGCTCTCTGGGGCCAACGTCCTGACTTTC. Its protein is CASSLEAVLSGANVLTF.

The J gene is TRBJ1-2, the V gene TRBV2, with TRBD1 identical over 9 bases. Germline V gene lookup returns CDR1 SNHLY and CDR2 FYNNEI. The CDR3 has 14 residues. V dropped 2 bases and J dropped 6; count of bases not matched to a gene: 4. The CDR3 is CASSEIGQGHGYTF. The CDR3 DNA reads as TGTGCCAGCAGTGAAATCGGACAGGGGCATGGCTACACCTTC. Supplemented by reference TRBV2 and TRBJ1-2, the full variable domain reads EPEVTQTPSHQVTQMGQEVILRCVPISNHLYFYWYRQILGQKVEFLVSFYNNEISEKSEIFDDQFSVERPDGSNFTLKIRSTKLEDSAMYFCASSEIGQGHGYTFGSGTRLTVV.

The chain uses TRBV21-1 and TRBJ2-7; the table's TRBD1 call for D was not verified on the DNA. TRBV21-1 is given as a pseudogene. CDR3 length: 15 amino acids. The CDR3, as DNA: TGTGCCAGCAGCAAAGAGACAGCCCTCTCCTACGAGCAGTACTTC. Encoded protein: CASSKETALSYEQYF.

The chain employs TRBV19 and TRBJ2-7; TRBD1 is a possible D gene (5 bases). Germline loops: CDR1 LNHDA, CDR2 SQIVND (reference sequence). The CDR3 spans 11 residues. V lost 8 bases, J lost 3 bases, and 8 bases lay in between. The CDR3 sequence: CASGAGYEQYF. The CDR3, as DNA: TGTGCCAGTGGGGCAGGCTACGAGCAGTACTTC.

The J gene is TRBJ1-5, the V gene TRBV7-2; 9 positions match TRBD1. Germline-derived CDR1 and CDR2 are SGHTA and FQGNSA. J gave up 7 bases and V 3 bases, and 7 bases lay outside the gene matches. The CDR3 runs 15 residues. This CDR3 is CASSFRTGERQPQHF. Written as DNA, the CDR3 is TGTGCCAGCAGCTTCCGGACAGGGGAAAGACAGCCCCAGCATTTT.

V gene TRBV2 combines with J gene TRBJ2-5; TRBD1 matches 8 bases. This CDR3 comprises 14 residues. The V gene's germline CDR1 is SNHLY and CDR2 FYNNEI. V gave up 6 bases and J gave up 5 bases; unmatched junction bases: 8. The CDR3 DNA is TGTGCCAGCAGCCCGGACAGGGTTGGGGAGACCCAGTACTTC. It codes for CASSPDRVGETQYF.

This chain's CDR3 is CASSIGTGDNEQYF. The CDR3 nucleotides read TGTGCCAGTAGTATCGGGACAGGGGACAACGAGCAGTACTTC. This chain connects TRBV19 to TRBJ2-7; TRBD1 agrees at 10 bases. V lost 3 bases and J lost 5; bases outside the gene matches: 4. CDR1 LNHDA and CDR2 SQIVND come from the germline V gene (reference sequence). CDR3 length: 14 amino acids.

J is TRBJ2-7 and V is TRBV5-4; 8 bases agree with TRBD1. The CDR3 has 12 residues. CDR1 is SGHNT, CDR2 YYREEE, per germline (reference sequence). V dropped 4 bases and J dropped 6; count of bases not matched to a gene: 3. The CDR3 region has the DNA TGTGCCAGCAGCGCCGGGACAGGCGAGCAGTACTTC. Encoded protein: CASSAGTGEQYF. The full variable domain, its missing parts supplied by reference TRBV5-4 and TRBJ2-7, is ETGVTQSPTHLIKTRGQQVTLRCSSQSGHNTVSWYQQALGQGPQFIFQYYREEENGRGNFPPRFSGLQFPNYSSELNVNALELDDSALYLCASSAGTGEQYFGPGTRLTVT.

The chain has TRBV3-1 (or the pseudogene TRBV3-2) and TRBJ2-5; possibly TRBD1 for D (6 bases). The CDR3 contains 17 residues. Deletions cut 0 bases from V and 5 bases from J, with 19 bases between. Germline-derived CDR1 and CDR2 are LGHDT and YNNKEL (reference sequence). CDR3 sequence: CASSQDPVSTGLETQYF. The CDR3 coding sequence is TGTGCCAGCAGCCAAGATCCGGTCTCTACAGGGCTGGAGACCCAGTACTTC.

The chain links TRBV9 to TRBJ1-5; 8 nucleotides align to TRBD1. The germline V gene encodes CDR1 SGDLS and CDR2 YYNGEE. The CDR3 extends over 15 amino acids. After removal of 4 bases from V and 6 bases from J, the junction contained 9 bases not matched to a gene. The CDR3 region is CASSPGQGRGQPQHF. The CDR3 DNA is TGTGCCAGCAGCCCCGGACAGGGAAGGGGTCAGCCCCAGCATTTT.

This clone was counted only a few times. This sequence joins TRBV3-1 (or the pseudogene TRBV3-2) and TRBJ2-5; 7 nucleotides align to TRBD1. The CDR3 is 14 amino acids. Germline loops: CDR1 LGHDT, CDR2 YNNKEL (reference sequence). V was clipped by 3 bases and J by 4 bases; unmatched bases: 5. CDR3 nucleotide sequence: TGTGCCAGCAGCCAGACAGGGTCGGGAGAGACCCAGTACTTC. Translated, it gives CASSQTGSGETQYF.

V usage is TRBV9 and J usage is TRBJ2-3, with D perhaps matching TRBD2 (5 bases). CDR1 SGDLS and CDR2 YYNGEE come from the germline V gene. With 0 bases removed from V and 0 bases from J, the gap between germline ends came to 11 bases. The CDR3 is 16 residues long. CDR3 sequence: CASSVVGGRSTDTQYF. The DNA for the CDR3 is TGTGCCAGCAGCGTAGTAGGAGGAAGGAGCACAGATACGCAGTATTTT.

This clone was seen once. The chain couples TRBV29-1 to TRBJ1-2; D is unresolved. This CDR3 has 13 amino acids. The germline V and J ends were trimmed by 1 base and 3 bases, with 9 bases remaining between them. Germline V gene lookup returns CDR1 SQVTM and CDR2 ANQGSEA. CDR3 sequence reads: CSVEVRGYYGYTF. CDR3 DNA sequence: TGCAGCGTTGAAGTAAGAGGGTACTATGGCTACACCTTC.

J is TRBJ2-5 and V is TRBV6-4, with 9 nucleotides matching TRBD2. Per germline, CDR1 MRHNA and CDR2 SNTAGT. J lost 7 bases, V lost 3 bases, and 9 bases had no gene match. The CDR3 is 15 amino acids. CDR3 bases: TGTGCCAGCAGTGAATCGAGCGGGGGGCGTGGGACCCAGTACTTC. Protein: CASSESSGGRGTQYF.